This passage covers 8 T cell receptor beta chains from one sample sequenced in a study of T cell responses to AZD1222 COVID-19 vaccine. This table comes from immunoSEQ multiplex PCR, and its TCRdb copy is limited to in-frame clones, with some not included. This sample has approximately 140,000 clones; 75% to 90% occur once, and the top ten carry about 1.5%. Here the sequenced sample was peripheral blood, taken 28 days after the second AZD1222 dose. These receptors originate from an adult who received the AZD1222 COVID-19 vaccine.

The rearrangement links TRBV3-1 (or the pseudogene TRBV3-2) to TRBJ2-7; 11 positions agree with TRBD2. V trimming: 2 bases; J trimming: 1 base; junction bases outside the gene matches: 4. Looked up from germline, CDR1 is LGHDT and CDR2 is YNNKEL (reference sequence). The CDR3 has 16 residues. CDR3 amino acids: CASSQPGTSGSYEQYF. Here the CDR3 DNA reads TGTGCCAGCAGCCAACCCGGGACTAGCGGATCCTACGAGCAGTACTTC.

The gene calls are TRBV19 and TRBJ2-5; 8 bases match TRBD1. The CDR3 runs 15 residues. V was pared by 6 bases and J by 1 base, with 7 bases of the junction left unmatched. Germline CDR1 reads LNHDA; CDR2 reads SQIVND (reference sequence). The DNA for the CDR3 is TGTGCCAGTAGGATTGGGACAGGAGTCCAAGAGACCCAGTACTTC. Encoded protein: CASRIGTGVQETQYF.

V and J are TRBV9 and TRBJ1-3, with D possibly TRBD1 on 6 matching bases. Germline CDR1 and CDR2: SGDLS and YYNGEE. The CDR3 covers 15 residues. V was trimmed by 7 bases and J by 0 bases, leaving 14 bases between them. The CDR3 DNA follows: TGTGCCAGCGCCCAAGGGGGGAACTCTGGAAACACCATATATTTT. Translation gives CASAQGGNSGNTIYF.

This chain links TRBV4-1 with TRBJ2-1, with 11 nucleotides matching TRBD2. This CDR3 contains 16 residues. V lost 1 base, J lost 5 bases, and 4 bases stayed unmatched. The germline V gene has CDR1 MGHRA and CDR2 YSYEKL. DNA of the CDR3: TGCGCCAGCAGCCAAGTTGCGGGACTAGCGGACAATGAGCAGTTCTTC. Amino acid sequence: CASSQVAGLADNEQFF.

This clone was observed a few times. The chain employs TRBV10-1 and TRBJ2-3; no clear D gene. Trimming pared 3 bases from V and 6 bases from J, leaving 7 bases between. Germline CDR1 reads WNHNN; CDR2 reads SYGVQD (reference sequence). The CDR3 is made up of 12 amino acids. CDR3 residues: CASSDWRDTQYF. As DNA, the CDR3 is TGCGCCAGCAGTGACTGGCGGGATACGCAGTATTTT.

This clone has a handful of counts. V gene TRBV3-1 (or the pseudogene TRBV3-2) combines with J gene TRBJ1-2; tentatively, D is TRBD1 (5 bases). CDR3 length: 15 residues. Germline V gene sequence: CDR1 LGHDT, CDR2 YNNKEL (reference sequence). Deletions cut 0 bases from V and 2 bases from J, with 10 bases between. The CDR3 is CASSQDQQANYGYTF. In DNA, the CDR3 is TGTGCCAGCAGCCAAGATCAACAGGCCAACTATGGCTACACCTTC.

The rearrangement links TRBV6-5 to TRBJ2-1, with a tentative D call TRBD1 (5 bases). Germline V lookup: CDR1 MNHEY, CDR2 SVGAGI. CDR3 length equals 11 residues. The V end lost 4 bases, the J end lost 10 bases, and 8 bases lay between the germline ends. CDR3 nucleotide sequence: TGTGCCAGCAGTTCCCCAGGGGAGCAGTTCTTC. The encoded protein is CASSSPGEQFF.

This clone was picked up one time. The chain joins TRBV19 to TRBJ2-2; 11 positions agree with TRBD2. The V gene end was trimmed by 6 bases and the J gene end by 5 bases; junction bases not matched to a gene: 17. Per germline, CDR1 LNHDA and CDR2 SQIVND (reference sequence). The CDR3 is 19 amino acids. CDR3 in amino acids: CASSHKTSGNSGFTGELFF. DNA of the CDR3: TGTGCCAGTAGCCATAAGACTAGCGGGAATTCCGGGTTTACCGGGGAGCTGTTTTTT. Supplemented by reference TRBV19 and TRBJ2-2, the full variable domain reads DGGITQSPKYLFRKEGQNVTLSCEQNLNHDAMYWYRQDPGQGLRLIYYSQIVNDFQKGDIAEGYSVSREKKESFPLTVTSAQKNPTAFYLCASSHKTSGNSGFTGELFFGEGSRLTVL.